The clone carrying this T cell receptor (beta chain) was detected many times. Its matching antigen is unknown. This record belongs to a study of CD8 T cells in ankylosing spondylitis. Findings and limits, study-wide: It was reported that disease-linked clones were significantly enriched in matched ankylosing spondylitis synovial fluid.

TCRdb reprocessed the 5' RACE reads via MiXCR and lists one record per CDR3 protein. The table has 150,000 or so distinct CDR3 sequences, around 18% seen once; the top ten hold about 8%. Trimming stripped 4 bases from V and 3 bases from J, with 10 bases between. The CDR3 is 12 amino acids. CDR1 and CDR2 (germline): SQVTM, ANQGSEA. Material for sequencing was blood, either unsorted or a sorted T cell fraction (not recorded which). This receptor was obtained from a male donor with ankylosing spondylitis or in good health (not recorded which). V is TRBV29-1 and J is TRBJ2-7; D not resolved. The DNA of the CDR3 is TGCAGCGTTGGACCCAGGAGCTACGAGCAGTACTTC. Translated, it gives CSVGPRSYEQYF.